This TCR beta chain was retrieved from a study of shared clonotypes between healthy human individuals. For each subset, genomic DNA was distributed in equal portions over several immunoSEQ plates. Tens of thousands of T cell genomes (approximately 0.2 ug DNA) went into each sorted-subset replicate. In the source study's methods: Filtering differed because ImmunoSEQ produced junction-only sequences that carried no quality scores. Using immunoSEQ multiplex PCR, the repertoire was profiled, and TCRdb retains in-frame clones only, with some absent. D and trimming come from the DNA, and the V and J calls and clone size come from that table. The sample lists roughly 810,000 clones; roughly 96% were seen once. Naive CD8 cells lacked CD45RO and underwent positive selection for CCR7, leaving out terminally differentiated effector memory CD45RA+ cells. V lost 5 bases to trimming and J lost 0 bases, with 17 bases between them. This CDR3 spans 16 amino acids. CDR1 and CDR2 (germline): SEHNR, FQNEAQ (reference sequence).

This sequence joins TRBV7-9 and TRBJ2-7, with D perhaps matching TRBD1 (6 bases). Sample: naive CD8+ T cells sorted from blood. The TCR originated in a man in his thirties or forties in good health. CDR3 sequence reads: CASSPDRSLSSYEQYF. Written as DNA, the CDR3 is TGTGCCAGCAGCCCCGACAGGAGCTTGAGCTCCTACGAGCAGTACTTC.